The 32 T cell receptor beta chains presented below share a single source sample, sequenced in a study of response to subunit inactivated influenza vaccine. TCRdb processed the RT-PCR reads anew with MiXCR; each CDR3 protein has one entry. Of under 550,000 distinct CDR3 sequences listed, under 9% are singletons. The sample in question was PBMCs from blood, obtained less than 30 months after vaccination. Receptors were obtained from a man aged 45 to 75 who received an inactivated influenza vaccine.

Ten or more counts support this clonotype. The genes are TRBV5-1 and TRBJ1-2; possible D gene TRBD1, 5 bases. V lost 0 bases, J lost 6 bases, and 9 bases lay in between. The CDR3 has 13 residues. Germline CDR1 reads SGHRS; CDR2 reads YFSETQ. The CDR3 reads CASSLGQNNGYTF. The CDR3 nucleotides read TGCGCCAGCAGCTTGGGACAGAATAATGGCTACACCTTC. Complete variable domain (other parts from reference TRBV5-1 and TRBJ1-2): KAGVTQTPRYLIKTRGQQVTLSCSPISGHRSVSWYQQTPGQGLQFLFEYFSETQRNKGNFPGRFSGRQFSNSRSEMNVSTLELGDSALYLCASSLGQNNGYTFGSGTRLTVV.

This clonotype was seen more than once but under ten times. This chain connects TRBV29-1 to TRBJ2-7, with D possibly being TRBD2 (5 bases). CDR1 is SQVTM and CDR2 is ANQGSEA in the germline V gene. The V and J ends lost 1 base and 5 bases respectively, with 12 bases between them. CDR3 length: 13 residues. CDR3 in DNA: TGCAGCGTTGAAGCTTACGCGGGCGACGAGCAGTACTTC. Translation gives CSVEAYAGDEQYF.

V usage is TRBV6-5 and J usage is TRBJ2-3, with D perhaps matching TRBD2 (6 bases). Germline-derived CDR1 and CDR2 are MNHEY and SVGAGI. The CDR3 runs 15 residues. V shed 2 bases and J shed 1 base, with 10 bases lying between them. CDR3 sequence (DNA): TGTGCCAGCAGTTACCGGGACTCAGGCACAGATACGCAGTATTTT. Translation gives CASSYRDSGTDTQYF.

This clonotype was seen a handful of times. V is TRBV11-2 and J is TRBJ2-7, with 7 bases fitting TRBD1. Trimming removed 1 base from V and 4 bases from J; junction bases left unmatched: 7. This CDR3 is built from 15 residues. In germline, CDR1 is SGHAT, CDR2 FQNNGV. The CDR3 here is CASSLVLDRRYEQYF. For the CDR3, the DNA is TGTGCCAGCAGCTTAGTTTTGGACAGGAGGTACGAGCAGTACTTC. Full variable domain (remainder filled in from reference TRBV11-2 and TRBJ2-7): EAGVAQSPRYKIIEKRQSVAFWCNPISGHATLYWYQQILGQGPKLLIQFQNNGVVDDSQLPKDRFSAERLKGVDSTLKIQPAKLEDSAVYLCASSLVLDRRYEQYFGPGTRLTVT.

There are a few counts of this clonotype. The chain employs TRBV11-2 and TRBJ2-3; D is possibly TRBD2 (6 bases). Per germline, CDR1 SGHAT and CDR2 FQNNGV. CDR3 length: 17 amino acids. Trimming shortened V by 5 bases and J by 2 bases, and 20 bases separated the two germline ends. The CDR3 bases are TGTGCCAGCAGCAACGTTGGACGGGGGATATACACAGATACGCAGTATTTT. It yields the protein CASSNVGRGIYTDTQYF. Together with reference TRBV11-2 and TRBJ2-3, the CDR3 gives the full variable domain: EAGVAQSPRYKIIEKRQSVAFWCNPISGHATLYWYQQILGQGPKLLIQFQNNGVVDDSQLPKDRFSAERLKGVDSTLKIQPAKLEDSAVYLCASSNVGRGIYTDTQYFGPGTRLTVL.

The chain links TRBV28 to TRBJ2-7, with a tentative D call TRBD2 (6 bases). Trimming took 5 bases from V and 1 from J, leaving 15 bases between them. Looked up from germline, CDR1 is MDHEN and CDR2 is SYDVKM. The CDR3 runs 15 residues. The DNA for the CDR3 is TGTGCCAGCAGTCCTTCCGGGACTCAATCCTACGAGCAGTACTTC. Amino acid sequence: CASSPSGTQSYEQYF.

This clonotype occurred many times. The chain carries TRBV12-3 or TRBV12-4 and TRBJ1-2; D unclear. Trimming removed 5 bases from V and 4 bases from J, with 14 bases in between. This CDR3 is built from 14 residues. The DNA for the CDR3 is TGTGCCAGCAGTAAATCCCGATCTGGCTATGGCTACACCTTC. As protein: CASSKSRSGYGYTF.

This clonotype occurred a few times. This chain joins TRBV27 and TRBJ1-3; D is unclear. CDR1 is MNHEY, CDR2 SMNVEV, per germline (reference sequence). The CDR3 is 17 amino acids. The V gene lost 0 bases and the J gene lost 0 bases, with 12 bases spanning the gap. In nucleotides, the CDR3 is TGTGCCAGCAGTTTATCTTTCAGGACCTCCTCTGGAAACACCATATATTTT. This encodes CASSLSFRTSSGNTIYF.

This clonotype was recorded at least ten times. The chain carries TRBV20-1 and TRBJ2-1; 9 bases align to TRBD2. The CDR3 consists of 17 residues. V lost 4 bases and J lost 3; bases outside the gene matches: 13. Germline V gene sequence: CDR1 DFQATT, CDR2 SNEGSKA (reference sequence). In DNA form, the CDR3 reads TGCAGTGCTACCTCCCCCCGTAGCGGGGGAGGCTACAATGAGCAGTTCTTC. This translates into CSATSPRSGGGYNEQFF.

Many counts were recorded for this clonotype. V and J are TRBV7-9 and TRBJ2-7; D not certain. Trimming pared 6 bases from V and 2 bases from J, leaving 5 bases between. The CDR3 has 11 residues. Germline V gene lookup returns CDR1 SEHNR and CDR2 FQNEAQ (reference sequence). The CDR3 region is CASRSAYEQYF. CDR3 DNA: TGTGCCAGCAGGTCGGCCTACGAGCAGTACTTC.

This clonotype counts as medium-sized. CDR3 in DNA: TGTGCCAGCAGTTTTTGGGGGCCCTGGGAGACCCAGTACTTC. This codes for CASSFWGPWETQYF. The rearrangement uses TRBV28 and TRBJ2-5, with D possibly matching TRBD1 (6 bases). The CDR3 runs to 14 residues. V gave up 3 bases and J gave up 5 bases, with 13 bases separating them. Germline CDR1 reads MDHEN; CDR2 reads SYDVKM.

In its sample, this clonotype was seen many times. The missing conserved phenylalanine or tryptophan at the end of this CDR3 makes a read error likely. Because the CDR3's place on the DNA is in doubt, the DNA is left out and the CDR3 is given as listed by TCRdb. The chain employs TRBV9 and TRBJ2-4; TRBD1 was called by the table and not checked on the DNA. Inclusive of both ends, the CDR3 amounts to 13 amino acids. Looked up from germline, CDR1 is SGDLS and CDR2 is YYNGEE. The CDR3 sequence is CASSVSEIVAGQV.

V and J are TRBV4-3 and TRBJ2-3; D gene ambiguous. V was cut by 0 bases and J by 0 bases, with 10 bases left in between. The CDR3 has 16 residues. CDR1 and CDR2 (germline): LGHNA, YSLEER. The CDR3 sequence is CASSQEAGLSTDTQYF. For the CDR3, the DNA is TGCGCCAGCAGCCAAGAGGCCGGGTTAAGCACAGATACGCAGTATTTT.

This clonotype has ten or more counts. The chain carries TRBV20-1 and TRBJ1-4, with 8 bases that match TRBD1. Germline assignment: CDR1 DFQATT and CDR2 SNEGSKA (reference sequence). The CDR3 is made up of 14 amino acids. J was trimmed by 8 bases and V by 2 bases; bases with no gene match: 7. CDR3 sequence: CSARQGARGEKLFF. CDR3 coding DNA: TGCAGTGCTAGACAGGGGGCAAGGGGGGAAAAACTGTTTTTT.

The chain carries TRBV5-6 and TRBJ2-2; 7 nucleotides align to TRBD2. Germline trimming cut 5 bases from V and 4 bases from J; bases unmatched to any gene: 8. Germline V lookup: CDR1 SGHDT, CDR2 YYEEEE. This CDR3 contains 15 residues. The CDR3 DNA is TGTGCCAGCAGTTATGGACCTAGCGGCACCGGGGAGCTGTTTTTT. This translates into CASSYGPSGTGELFF.

The rearrangement joins TRBV20-1 to TRBJ1-2; D perhaps matches TRBD1 (5 bases). Trimming stripped 4 bases from V and 5 bases from J, with 20 bases between. CDR1 and CDR2 from the germline V gene are DFQATT and SNEGSKA (reference sequence). The CDR3 runs to 15 residues. DNA of the CDR3: TGCAGTGCTACCAGGACCGGGACTCGGGTATATGGCTACACCTTC. Its translation is CSATRTGTRVYGYTF.

This sequence joins TRBV7-2 and TRBJ2-5; D might be TRBD1 or TRBD2, each matching 5 bases. The CDR3 contains 15 residues. Trimming left V 5 bases short and J 5 bases short, with 18 bases between. Germline assignment: CDR1 SGHTA and CDR2 FQGNSA. The CDR3 here is CASSMGPAAGETQYF. CDR3 nucleotides: TGTGCCAGCAGCATGGGACCTGCTGCCGGGGAGACCCAGTACTTC.

Comment on this clonotype: An end of the junction differs from the germline gene, which may be a read error. The chain combines TRBV12-3 or TRBV12-4 with TRBJ2-5; tentatively, D is TRBD1 (5 bases). The CDR3 is made up of 15 amino acids. The CDR3 sequence is CSSSLGQVGEETQYF. CDR3 DNA sequence: TGTTCCAGCAGTTTAGGACAAGTAGGGGAAGAGACCCAGTACTTC.

This clonotype was seen more than once but under ten times. The rearrangement uses TRBV12-3 or TRBV12-4 and TRBJ2-5; 7 positions agree with TRBD2. The J segment lost 5 bases and the V segment lost 6 bases, leaving 12 bases of the junction unmatched. The CDR3 is 15 residues long. The CDR3 is CASSPRRESTETQYF. CDR3 coding DNA: TGTGCCAGCAGCCCCCGGCGGGAGTCCACGGAGACCCAGTACTTC.

V and J are TRBV18 and TRBJ2-7; D is uncertain. Germline V gene sequence: CDR1 KGHSH, CDR2 LQKENI. The CDR3 is 12 residues long. V was pared by 3 bases and J by 6 bases, with 9 bases between. CDR3 residues: CASSPDPTEQYF. CDR3 coding DNA: TGTGCCAGCTCACCGGATCCTACCGAGCAGTACTTC. Looking up the rest from reference TRBV18 and TRBJ2-7 gives the full variable domain: NAGVMQNPRHLVRRRGQEARLRCSPMKGHSHVYWYRQLPEEGLKFMVYLQKENIIDESGMPKERFSAEFPKEGPSILRIQQVVRGDSAAYFCASSPDPTEQYFGPGTRLTVT.

V is TRBV20-1 and J is TRBJ1-6; TRBD1 matches 8 bases. V lost 0 bases to trimming and J lost 2 bases; unmatched junction nucleotides: 6. The length of the CDR3 is 17 residues. The germline V gene has CDR1 DFQATT and CDR2 SNEGSKA (reference sequence). CDR3 residues: CSARDRDRGTYNSPLHF. For the CDR3, the DNA is TGCAGTGCTAGAGATCGTGACAGGGGCACCTATAATTCACCCCTCCACTTT.

This clonotype appeared many times. V gene TRBV20-1 combines with J gene TRBJ2-1, with a weak D call TRBD1 (5 bases). V dropped 3 bases and J dropped 5 bases, with 11 bases sitting between them. There are 13 residues in the CDR3. Looked up from germline, CDR1 is DFQATT and CDR2 is SNEGSKA (reference sequence). CDR3 coding DNA: TGCAGTGCTAGTGTCCTAGGGGACAATGAGCAGTTCTTC. It is translated as CSASVLGDNEQFF.

In this sample, this clonotype turned up many times. The V gene is TRBV20-1, the J gene TRBJ2-3; the D gene is possibly TRBD1 (6 bases). CDR3 length equals 13 residues. Germline CDR1 is DFQATT and CDR2 is SNEGSKA (reference sequence). The V end was cut by 3 bases, the J end by 4 bases, with 11 bases between. Here the CDR3 DNA reads TGCAGTGCTAGGAAACAGGGTCCAGATACGCAGTATTTT. Amino acid sequence: CSARKQGPDTQYF.

This clonotype appeared many times. CDR3 residues: CSVKPGTTDTDTQYF. The CDR3 coding sequence is TGCAGCGTGAAGCCCGGGACTACAGACACAGATACGCAGTATTTT. The J gene is TRBJ2-3, the V gene TRBV29-1, with TRBD2 matching over 7 bases. CDR1 and CDR2 from the germline V gene are SQVTM and ANQGSEA. This CDR3 is 15 amino acids long. J gave up 2 bases and V 6 bases, and 11 bases lay outside the gene matches.

This clonotype was picked up many times. The genes are TRBV4-1 and TRBJ1-5, with no clear D. Germline V CDR1 and CDR2: MGHRA, YSYEKL. V lost 0 bases and J lost 4, with 4 bases in between. This CDR3 comprises 13 residues. This CDR3 is CASSQDFNQPQHF. The CDR3 nucleotides read TGCGCCAGCAGCCAAGATTTTAATCAGCCCCAGCATTTT.

This clonotype was detected ten times or more. V and J are TRBV20-1 and TRBJ2-5, with 7 bases aligning to TRBD2. The CDR3 runs to 13 residues. V trimming: 6 bases; J trimming: 5 bases; junction bases outside the gene matches: 9. Germline CDR1 DFQATT, CDR2 SNEGSKA (reference sequence). The CDR3 spells CSASLTSLETQYF. CDR3 DNA sequence: TGCAGTGCCTCGTTGACTAGCCTCGAGACCCAGTACTTC.

As regards this clonotype: Since a much larger clone is just one base distant, this may be a read error. V is TRBV20-1 and J is TRBJ2-3; 13 bases fit TRBD2. CDR1 is DFQATT, CDR2 SNEGSKA, per germline (reference sequence). The CDR3 runs 15 residues. V trimming: 5 bases; J trimming: 3 bases; junction bases outside the gene matches: 5. The CDR3 nucleotides are TGCAGTGCTTCGATGGGACTAGCGGGGACAGATACGCAGTATTTT. Encoded protein: CSASMGLAGTDTQYF.

This clonotype was counted at least ten times. V is TRBV7-2 and J is TRBJ2-3; D call uncertain. The J call is uncertain, as TRBJ2-5 better fits the DNA end. The CDR3 covers 11 residues. Germline V gene data show CDR1 as SGHTA and CDR2 as FQGNSA. The CDR3 loop is CASSLVGTQYF. The DNA of the CDR3 is TGTGCCAGCAGCTTAGTGGGGACCCAGTACTTC.

This chain connects TRBV28 to TRBJ2-7; no clear D. V lost 7 bases and J 0 bases, leaving 7 bases between the germline ends. In germline, CDR1 is MDHEN, CDR2 SYDVKM. The CDR3 runs 12 residues. The CDR3 nucleotides are TGTGCCAGCAAGGGCAGCTCCTACGAGCAGTACTTC. Its protein product is CASKGSSYEQYF.

V is TRBV7-2 and J is TRBJ2-2, with D possibly being TRBD2 (6 bases). The CDR3 covers 15 residues. Trimming left V 6 bases short and J 4 bases short, with 15 bases between. Germline CDR1 reads SGHTA; CDR2 reads FQGNSA. CDR3 loop: CASSSGTLSTGELFF. The CDR3, as DNA: TGTGCCAGCAGTTCAGGGACTCTGAGCACCGGGGAGCTGTTTTTT.

This clonotype has at least ten counts. V usage is TRBV28 and J usage is TRBJ2-1; 7 bases match TRBD2. Germline trimming cut 3 bases from V and 10 bases from J; bases unmatched to any gene: 15. Germline V gene sequence: CDR1 MDHEN, CDR2 SYDVKM. The CDR3 contains 16 residues. CDR3 region: CASSFGGTYLGGEQFF. CDR3 DNA: TGTGCCAGCAGTTTTGGAGGGACCTACCTCGGGGGGGAGCAGTTCTTC.

This clonotype was detected ten times or more. V and J are TRBV10-3 and TRBJ2-3; 10 bases fit TRBD2. There are 15 residues in the CDR3. The J segment lost 5 bases and the V segment lost 5 bases, leaving 7 bases of the junction unmatched. The germline gives CDR1 ENHRY, CDR2 SYGVKD. CDR3 coding DNA: TGTGCCATCAGTCCGTCTAGCGGGGGTATAGATACGCAGTATTTT. Encoded protein: CAISPSSGGIDTQYF.